The 21 T cell receptor beta chains presented below share a single source sample, sequenced in a study of T-cell memory formation after mild COVID-19. TCRdb itself ran the 5' RACE reads through MiXCR, one entry per CDR3 protein. The repertoire holds a few hundred thousand distinct CDR3 sequences, with 25% to 30% as singletons. Sample: PBMCs or a T cell subset sorted from them (not recorded which). These receptors were taken from an adult woman who had mild COVID-19 (a few samples of this study predate the infection). Cell type and time point are not known.

The chain carries TRBV12-3 or TRBV12-4 and TRBJ2-3; TRBD1 agrees at 7 bases. J was trimmed by 4 bases and V by 6 bases; bases with no gene match: 22. CDR3 length: 19 amino acids. CDR3 sequence: CASSPAYRGLAAGADTQYF. The CDR3 nucleotides read TGTGCCAGCAGCCCCGCTTACAGGGGCTTGGCCGCCGGGGCAGATACGCAGTATTTT.

This clonotype turned up a few times. V gene TRBV12-3 or TRBV12-4 combines with J gene TRBJ1-1; tentative D call: TRBD1 (5 bases). V was cut by 3 bases and J by 4 bases, with 12 bases left in between. The length of the CDR3 is 14 residues. CDR3 loop: CASSFGDFGTEAFF. CDR3 sequence (DNA): TGTGCCAGCAGTTTCGGGGACTTTGGCACTGAAGCTTTCTTT.

The V gene is TRBV4-2, the J gene TRBJ1-1; D ambiguous. Per the germline V gene, CDR1 is LGHNA and CDR2 is YNFKEQ. CDR3 size: 13 residues. The V and J ends lost 4 bases and 8 bases respectively, with 14 bases between them. The CDR3 bases are TGTGCCAGCAGCCCCTCCTTGGAGGGAGAAGCTTTCTTT. It is translated as CASSPSLEGEAFF.

This clonotype was seen only a few times. The chain carries TRBV5-1 and TRBJ2-1; 7 bases fit TRBD1. CDR3 length: 15 amino acids. Germline CDR1 and CDR2: SGHRS and YFSETQ. Unmatched junction bases numbered 6, after V lost 0 bases and J lost 6 bases. The DNA of the CDR3 is TGCGCCAGCAGCTTGGGACAGGGTAGTCTCAATGAGCAGTTCTTC. Amino acid sequence: CASSLGQGSLNEQFF.

This clonotype was counted a few times. This rearrangement joins TRBV6-2 or TRBV6-3 to TRBJ2-3; D remains ambiguous. The V gene's germline CDR1 is MNHEY and CDR2 SVGEGT. V was cut by 5 bases and J by 10 bases, with 16 bases left in between. The CDR3 is made up of 13 amino acids. In DNA form, the CDR3 reads TGTGCCAGCAGTACGGTCGCCGCCGGGTCGCAGTATTTT. Amino acid sequence: CASSTVAAGSQYF.

V gene TRBV29-1 combines with J gene TRBJ2-7; D is unresolved. The CDR3 spans 11 residues. With 7 bases removed from V and 0 bases from J, the gap between germline ends came to 7 bases. CDR1 SQVTM and CDR2 ANQGSEA come from the germline V gene. The CDR3 spells CSGASSYEQYF. The CDR3 coding sequence is TGCAGCGGGGCCAGCTCCTACGAGCAGTACTTC.

This clonotype was observed a handful of times. The chain uses TRBV5-5 and TRBJ1-1; D is possibly TRBD1 (6 bases). With 0 bases removed from V and 0 bases from J, the gap between germline ends came to 9 bases. Germline V CDR1 and CDR2: SGHKS, YYEKEE (reference sequence). The CDR3 extends over 15 amino acids. DNA for the CDR3: TGTGCCAGCAGCTTGGTTACAGGGTTGAACACTGAAGCTTTCTTT. The encoded protein is CASSLVTGLNTEAFF.

In its sample, this clonotype was seen a few times. V and J are TRBV12-3 or TRBV12-4 and TRBJ2-1, with 7 bases matching TRBD1. The CDR3 contains 12 residues. The V gene end was trimmed by 6 bases and the J gene end by 7 bases; junction bases not matched to a gene: 3. CDR3 protein: CASSTGDNEQFF. The CDR3 DNA reads as TGTGCCAGCAGCACAGGGGATAATGAGCAGTTCTTC.

The chain combines TRBV3-1 with TRBJ1-5; no firm D call. Trimming removed 0 bases at V and 3 bases at J, with 12 bases between. Germline values: CDR1 LGHDT, CDR2 YNNKEL (reference sequence). The CDR3 spans 16 residues. CDR3 DNA sequence: TGTGCCAGCAGCCAAGATACGGCAGAATACAATCAGCCCCAGCATTTT. Its protein product is CASSQDTAEYNQPQHF.

This chain uses TRBV27 with TRBJ1-5; possibly TRBD1 for D (6 bases). V was shortened by 4 bases and J by 7 bases, with 14 bases between the two germline ends. Germline lookup yields CDR1 MNHEY and CDR2 SMNVEV (reference sequence). The CDR3 has 14 residues. The CDR3 DNA sequence: TGTGCCAGCAGTTCCGGACAGCGGTGGCAGCCCCAGCATTTT. Protein product: CASSSGQRWQPQHF.

This chain connects TRBV5-1 to TRBJ2-7; a weak D match, TRBD1 (5 bases). Germline-derived CDR1 and CDR2 are SGHRS and YFSETQ. CDR3 length: 15 residues. The germline V and J ends were trimmed by 4 bases and 2 bases, with 16 bases remaining between them. CDR3 amino acids: CASSRDRPPTYEQYF. The CDR3 DNA follows: TGCGCCAGCAGCAGAGACAGACCCCCAACCTACGAGCAGTACTTC. The full variable domain, rest sourced from reference TRBV5-1 and TRBJ2-7, is KAGVTQTPRYLIKTRGQQVTLSCSPISGHRSVSWYQQTPGQGLQFLFEYFSETQRNKGNFPGRFSGRQFSNSRSEMNVSTLELGDSALYLCASSRDRPPTYEQYFGPGTRLTVT.

This clonotype has more than one count but fewer than ten. V is TRBV7-2 and J is TRBJ1-2; D remains unclear. Germline loops: CDR1 SGHTA, CDR2 FQGNSA. V lost 4 bases and J lost 3, with 24 bases in between. This CDR3 is built from 18 residues. The CDR3 reads CASSSPPGMLGLDYGYTF. The CDR3 DNA reads TGTGCCAGCAGCTCACCCCCTGGGATGCTAGGACTTGACTATGGCTACACCTTC. The entire variable domain, with the rest obtained from reference TRBV7-2 and TRBJ1-2, is as follows: GAGVSQSPSNKVTEKGKDVELRCDPISGHTALYWYRQSLGQGLEFLIYFQGNSAPDKSGLPSDRFSAERTGGSVSTLTIQRTQQEDSAVYLCASSSPPGMLGLDYGYTFGSGTRLTVV.

The V gene is TRBV20-1, the J gene TRBJ2-3; 7 bases fit TRBD1. Trimming cost V 0 bases and J 4 bases; bases outside gene matches: 7. The CDR3 covers 15 residues. Germline CDR1 is DFQATT and CDR2 is SNEGSKA (reference sequence). CDR3 region: CSARDHRGSSDTQYF. The CDR3, as DNA: TGCAGTGCTAGAGATCACAGGGGTAGTTCAGATACGCAGTATTTT.

The gene calls are TRBV7-2 and TRBJ1-2, with D unresolved. Germline CDR1 and CDR2: SGHTA and FQGNSA. The CDR3 has 14 amino acids. V shed 5 bases and J shed 2 bases, with 12 bases lying between them. The CDR3, as DNA: TGTGCCAGCAGCCCGTCCGCGACCAACTATGGCTACACCTTC. Translated, it gives CASSPSATNYGYTF.

This clonotype has more than one count but fewer than ten. The CDR3 nucleotides read TGCAGCGTCGTACCTGGTACAGCGGGGGGCTACACCTTC. Amino acid sequence: CSVVPGTAGGYTF. V usage is TRBV29-1 and J usage is TRBJ1-2, with D uncertain. CDR3 length: 13 amino acids. V was shortened by 6 bases and J by 8 bases, with 19 bases between the two germline ends. In germline, CDR1 is SQVTM, CDR2 ANQGSEA.

The rearrangement joins TRBV13 to TRBJ2-1; perhaps TRBD1 as D (6 bases). V was trimmed by 5 bases and J by 10 bases, leaving 18 bases between them. The CDR3 length is 14 residues. Germline CDR1 PRHDT, CDR2 FYEKMQ (reference sequence). CDR3 loop: CASSPLARGHEQFF. As DNA, the CDR3 is TGTGCCAGCAGCCCCCTAGCCAGGGGTCACGAGCAGTTCTTC.

The chain links TRBV7-8 to TRBJ2-1; D is undetermined. The CDR3 is 12 residues long. V gave up 8 bases and J gave up 5 bases, with 10 bases separating them. Germline CDR1 and CDR2: SGHVS and FQNEAQ. CDR3 nucleotide sequence: TGTGCCAGCCGCCCGTTAAACAATGAGCAGTTCTTC. This gives the protein CASRPLNNEQFF. Filled out from reference TRBV7-8 and TRBJ2-1, the complete variable domain reads GAGVSQSPRYKVAKRGQDVALRCDPISGHVSLFWYQQALGQGPEFLTYFQNEAQLDKSGLPSDRFFAERPEGSVSTLKIQRTQQEDSAVYLCASRPLNNEQFFGPGTRLTVL.

The chain combines TRBV15 with TRBJ2-7; 11 bases are shared with TRBD2. This CDR3 has 17 amino acids. V trimming: 1 base; J trimming: 0 bases; junction bases outside the gene matches: 5. The V gene's germline CDR1 is LNHNV and CDR2 YYDKDF (reference sequence). DNA of the CDR3: TGTGCCACCAGCAGAGTTCCGACTAGCGGGACCTCCTACGAGCAGTACTTC. The encoded protein is CATSRVPTSGTSYEQYF.

The chain uses TRBV5-1 and TRBJ2-5; 7 bases match TRBD2. From germline, CDR1 is SGHRS and CDR2 YFSETQ. The CDR3 has 15 residues. V was clipped by 3 bases and J by 3 bases; unmatched bases: 8. The CDR3 sequence: CASSSGLGPKETQYF. As DNA, the CDR3 is TGCGCCAGCAGCTCCGGACTAGGACCGAAAGAGACCCAGTACTTC. The whole variable domain, filled in from reference TRBV5-1 and TRBJ2-5, reads KAGVTQTPRYLIKTRGQQVTLSCSPISGHRSVSWYQQTPGQGLQFLFEYFSETQRNKGNFPGRFSGRQFSNSRSEMNVSTLELGDSALYLCASSSGLGPKETQYFGPGTRLLVL.

This chain links TRBV5-1 with TRBJ1-2, with D tentatively TRBD1 (5 bases). CDR3 length: 13 amino acids. Trimming took off 4 bases at V and 1 base at J, with 8 bases between the two ends. CDR1 is SGHRS, CDR2 YFSETQ, per germline. The CDR3 DNA sequence: TGCGCCAGCAGCGGGGCTTTTAACTATGGCTACACCTTC. Its protein is CASSGAFNYGYTF.

V gene TRBV6-5 combines with J gene TRBJ2-5; 11 bases fit TRBD2. The CDR3 extends over 16 amino acids. The V segment lost 5 bases and the J segment 4 bases; nucleotides outside the gene matches: 9. Germline values: CDR1 MNHEY, CDR2 SVGAGI. Here the CDR3 DNA reads TGTGCCAGCAGTGCAACTAGCGGGGGCCTCGGAGAGACCCAGTACTTC. Amino acid sequence: CASSATSGGLGETQYF.